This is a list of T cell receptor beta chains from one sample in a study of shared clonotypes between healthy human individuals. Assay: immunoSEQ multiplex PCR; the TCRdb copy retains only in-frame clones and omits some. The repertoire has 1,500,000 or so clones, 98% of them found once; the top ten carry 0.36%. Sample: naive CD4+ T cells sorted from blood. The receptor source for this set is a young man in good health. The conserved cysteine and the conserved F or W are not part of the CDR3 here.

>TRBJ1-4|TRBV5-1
ASSRNPGPKGEKLF
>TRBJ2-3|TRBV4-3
ASSRQGLGGTDTQY
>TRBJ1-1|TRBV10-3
AISEPAGGEGPRAF
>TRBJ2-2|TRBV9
ASSVMGKTSGKTGELF
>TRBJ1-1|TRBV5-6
ASSPQMRGTEAF
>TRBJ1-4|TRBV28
ASSLLRQGRNEKLF
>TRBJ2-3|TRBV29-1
SVSDTQY
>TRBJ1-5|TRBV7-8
ASSYQRGGDRTFDQSNQPQH
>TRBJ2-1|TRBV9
ASSVLAGSYNEQF
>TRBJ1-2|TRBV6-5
ASNQQGDYGYT
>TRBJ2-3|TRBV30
AWRREGLTDTQY
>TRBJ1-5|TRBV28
ASSTTGRLSNQPQH
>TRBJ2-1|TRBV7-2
ASSFLAGGGYNEQF
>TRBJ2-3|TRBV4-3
ASSQETSIGDTQY
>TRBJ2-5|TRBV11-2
ASSPPGLALKETQY